These 25 T cell receptor beta chains share one sample of origin, sequenced in a study of cytomegalovirus exposure and HLA in healthy donors. The PCR had 60 Vbeta and 13 Jbeta primers. Only in-frame clones appear in the TCRdb table, and some are missing; sequencing was by immunoSEQ multiplex PCR. The sample includes roughly 120,000 clones, 75% to 80% seen only once; the top ten take roughly 3.5%. Sequenced: PBMCs. The source of these receptors is a middle-aged man in good health and CMV-seronegative.

The CDR3 loop is CASITGDGNSPLHF. CDR3 sequence (DNA): TGTGCCAGCATTACAGGGGATGGCAATTCACCCCTCCACTTT. The chain uses TRBV6-1 and TRBJ1-6; 7 nucleotides match TRBD1. The germline V gene encodes CDR1 MNHNS and CDR2 SASEGT. The CDR3 runs to 14 residues. V shed 7 bases and J 7 bases; nucleotides not matched to a gene: 7.

This rearrangement joins TRBV5-4 to TRBJ1-4; D is ambiguous. V was shortened by 7 bases and J by 11 bases, with 12 bases between the two germline ends. Per the germline V gene, CDR1 is SGHNT and CDR2 is YYREEE (reference sequence). CDR3 length: 11 residues. The CDR3 DNA follows: TGTGCCAGCGTATGGGGAGGGAAACTGTTTTTT. It is translated as CASVWGGKLFF.

This clone was recorded only once. This chain joins TRBV6-4 and TRBJ1-1, with TRBD1 identical over 7 bases. This CDR3 has 16 amino acids. Germline CDR1 reads MRHNA; CDR2 reads SNTAGT. The junction had 9 bases not matched to a gene; V was cut back by 0 bases and J by 5 bases. CDR3 DNA sequence: TGTGCCAGCAGTGACTCGCCGATTACAGGGGCGACTGAAGCTTTCTTT. As protein: CASSDSPITGATEAFF.

The chain joins TRBV28 to TRBJ2-5; 10 bases fit TRBD1. This CDR3 region has 14 residues. With V trimmed by 6 bases and J by 5 bases, 6 bases remained unmatched. Germline-derived CDR1 and CDR2 are MDHEN and SYDVKM. The CDR3 DNA sequence: TGTGCCAGCAGCCGGGACAGGGGTATGGAGACCCAGTACTTC. This gives the protein CASSRDRGMETQYF.

The chain carries TRBV27 and TRBJ2-7, with a tentative D call TRBD1 (6 bases). This CDR3 comprises 15 residues. Germline V gene sequence: CDR1 MNHEY, CDR2 SMNVEV (reference sequence). V was pared by 6 bases and J by 3 bases, with 18 bases between. The CDR3 loop reads CASSTRSGARYEQYF. Here the CDR3 DNA reads TGTGCCAGCAGCACCCGGTCAGGGGCCCGCTACGAGCAGTACTTC.

The chain uses TRBV5-6 and TRBJ2-3; TRBD2 matches at 10 bases. The V gene end was trimmed by 0 bases and the J gene end by 6 bases; junction bases not matched to a gene: 4. The germline gives CDR1 SGHDT, CDR2 YYEEEE. The CDR3 totals 15 residues. The CDR3 DNA sequence: TGTGCCAGCAGCTTGGAGCGGGGGGGCTCGGATACGCAGTATTTT. It specifies CASSLERGGSDTQYF.

This chain connects TRBV6-5 to TRBJ2-7; TRBD2 might be the D (6 bases). Between the trimmed V and J ends, which lost 6 bases and 2 bases, there was a span of 14 bases. The germline V gene encodes CDR1 MNHEY and CDR2 SVGAGI. The CDR3 totals 14 residues. The CDR3 DNA is TGTGCCAGCAGCCAGGGACTCCTGACCTACGAGCAGTACTTC. Its translation is CASSQGLLTYEQYF.

The gene calls are TRBV11-2 and TRBJ2-2; the match to TRBD1 covers 10 bases. Germline lookup yields CDR1 SGHAT and CDR2 FQNNGV. J lost 3 bases, V lost 5 bases, and 6 bases had no gene match. This CDR3 has 16 amino acids. CDR3 in amino acids: CASSRQGAQDTGELFF. The CDR3, as DNA: TGTGCCAGCAGCCGACAGGGGGCGCAGGACACCGGGGAGCTGTTTTTT.

The chain combines TRBV7-9 with TRBJ1-1, with D uncertain. The germline gives CDR1 SEHNR, CDR2 FQNEAQ (reference sequence). The V end lost 1 base, the J end lost 3 bases, and 12 bases lay between the germline ends. The CDR3 contains 15 residues. CDR3 protein: CASSLEVSRDTEAFF. DNA for the CDR3: TGTGCCAGCAGCTTAGAGGTTTCTCGGGACACTGAAGCTTTCTTT.

Comment on this clone: One end of the junction varies from germline; a read error may be responsible. This chain connects TRBV2 to TRBJ2-6; 8 bases line up with TRBD1. CDR3 size: 17 residues. Germline loops: CDR1 SNHLY, CDR2 FYNNEI. The CDR3 DNA reads TGTGCCAGCAGTGAACCTACAGGGGGGCGTGGGGCCATCGTCCTGACTTTC. As protein: CASSEPTGGRGAIVLTF.

The chain recombines TRBV9 with TRBJ1-3; maybe TRBD1 (5 bases). Trimming removed 4 bases from V and 8 bases from J, with 13 bases in between. Germline V gene lookup returns CDR1 SGDLS and CDR2 YYNGEE. There are 13 residues in the CDR3. The CDR3 is CASSPGGVHTIYF. In nucleotides, the CDR3 is TGTGCCAGCAGCCCCGGGGGGGTACACACCATATATTTT. Combining the CDR3 with reference TRBV9 and TRBJ1-3 gives the whole variable domain DSGVTQTPKHLITATGQRVTLRCSPRSGDLSVYWYQQSLDQGLQFLIQYYNGEERAKGNILERFSAQQFPDLHSELNLSSLELGDSALYFCASSPGGVHTIYFGEGSWLTVV.

The chain has TRBV6-1 and TRBJ2-5; 10 bases map to TRBD1. This CDR3 has 14 amino acids. V was pared by 4 bases and J by 5 bases, with 4 bases of the junction left unmatched. The V gene's germline CDR1 is MNHNS and CDR2 SASEGT. The CDR3 region is CASSADRGLETQYF. CDR3 coding DNA: TGTGCCAGCAGTGCCGACAGGGGGCTGGAGACCCAGTACTTC.

This sequence joins TRBV6-5 and TRBJ1-1; 12 bases map to TRBD1. Losses at the gene ends were 5 bases for V and 9 bases for J; bases not matched to a gene: 7. Germline CDR1 and CDR2: MNHEY and SVGAGI. This CDR3 region has 14 residues. The CDR3 DNA reads TGTGCCAGCAGTCCAAACCGGGACAGGGGGCAAGCTTTCTTT. Translated: CASSPNRDRGQAFF.

A remark on this clone: An end of the junction does not agree with germline; a read error may underlie this. The rearrangement joins TRBV7-7 to TRBJ2-3, with 9 bases that match TRBD2. The V gene's germline CDR1 is SSHAT and CDR2 FNYEAQ (reference sequence). The CDR3 length is 17 residues. DNA of the CDR3: TGTGCTAGCAGCTTAGCCCTAGCGGGGACCAGGGGAGATACGCAGTATTTT. Amino acids: CASSLALAGTRGDTQYF.

The chain carries TRBV5-1 and TRBJ1-1, with TRBD1 matching over 7 bases. This CDR3 region has 15 residues. Germline V CDR1 and CDR2: SGHRS, YFSETQ. The V and J ends lost 4 bases and 1 base, in that order; junction bases with no gene match: 7. DNA of the CDR3: TGCGCCAGCAGCCTTACCGGGACAGAGAACACTGAAGCTTTCTTT. Amino acids: CASSLTGTENTEAFF.

The rearrangement uses TRBV13 and TRBJ1-3; 7 bases align to TRBD1. The CDR3 has 16 amino acids. V was clipped by 3 bases and J by 6 bases; unmatched bases: 11. Germline V gene data show CDR1 as PRHDT and CDR2 as FYEKMQ (reference sequence). CDR3 sequence: CASSFSNRGFENTIYF. CDR3 coding DNA: TGTGCCAGCAGCTTCTCTAACAGGGGTTTTGAAAACACCATATATTTT.

This clone has more than one count but fewer than ten. The chain couples TRBV6-4 to TRBJ1-1; D gene uncertain. Germline values: CDR1 MRHNA, CDR2 SNTAGT. There are 14 residues in the CDR3. With 7 bases removed from V and 12 bases from J, the gap between germline ends came to 24 bases. CDR3 nucleotide sequence: TGTGCCAGCAAGATTTGGGCACCCTTTCTGTGGACTTTCTTT. Translation: CASKIWAPFLWTFF.

This clone was detected only once. The chain couples TRBV9 to TRBJ1-3; D unresolved. The CDR3 spans 13 residues. CDR1 is SGDLS and CDR2 is YYNGEE in the germline V gene. Trimming cost V 0 bases and J 4 bases, with 5 bases left between them. The CDR3 sequence is CASSVGQGNTIYF. CDR3 bases: TGTGCCAGCAGCGTAGGTCAGGGAAACACCATATATTTT.

The V gene is TRBV28, the J gene TRBJ1-2; 8 bases map to TRBD1. After removal of 6 bases from V and 0 bases from J, the junction contained 15 bases not matched to a gene. This CDR3 is 18 amino acids long. Germline CDR1 MDHEN, CDR2 SYDVKM. CDR3 protein: CASRYSGGAEGANYGYTF. CDR3 bases: TGTGCCAGCAGGTACTCAGGGGGCGCTGAGGGTGCTAACTATGGCTACACCTTC.

CDR3 nucleotides: TGTGCCAGCGGGATGGGAGAGAACACTGAAGCTTTCTTT. Protein sequence: CASGMGENTEAFF. The rearrangement joins TRBV7-6 to TRBJ1-1; no clear D gene. The V end lost 8 bases, the J end lost 1 base, and 11 bases lay between the germline ends. Germline V gives CDR1 SGHVS, CDR2 FNYEAQ. The length of the CDR3 is 13 residues.

The chain uses TRBV4-3 and TRBJ2-5; possible D gene TRBD1, 5 bases. CDR1 LGHNA and CDR2 YSLEER come from the germline V gene. Trimming took 0 bases from V and 3 from J, leaving 11 bases between them. The CDR3 has 15 amino acids. CDR3 bases: TGCGCCAGCAGCCAAGATTCGACAGTTAAAGAGACCCAGTACTTC. Its protein is CASSQDSTVKETQYF.

The chain uses TRBV15 and TRBJ1-1; no clear D gene. The germline V and J ends were trimmed by 0 bases and 3 bases, with 14 bases remaining between them. The CDR3 runs to 16 residues. Germline CDR1 is LNHNV and CDR2 is YYDKDF (reference sequence). In DNA form, the CDR3 reads TGTGCCACCAGCAGAGATCGGCAGGCCACGGACACTGAAGCTTTCTTT. This codes for CATSRDRQATDTEAFF.

The chain couples TRBV28 to TRBJ1-3; D is unresolved. This CDR3 has 16 residues. The germline gives CDR1 MDHEN, CDR2 SYDVKM. V lost 2 bases to trimming and J lost 4 bases, with 15 bases between them. This chain's CDR3 is CASSLNIAAAGNTIYF. The CDR3, as DNA: TGTGCCAGCAGTTTAAACATCGCGGCTGCGGGAAACACCATATATTTT.

The sample holds a few counts of this clone. The chain carries TRBV7-9 and TRBJ2-1; TRBD1 matches 7 bases. The CDR3 is 16 amino acids. The V gene end was trimmed by 3 bases and the J gene end by 3 bases; junction bases not matched to a gene: 8. Germline V gene sequence: CDR1 SEHNR, CDR2 FQNEAQ (reference sequence). Here the CDR3 DNA reads TGTGCCAGCAGCTTGATGACAGGGAATATCTACAATGAGCAGTTCTTC. Translated: CASSLMTGNIYNEQFF.

This chain connects TRBV9 to TRBJ2-5, with a tentative D call TRBD1 (6 bases). The germline V gene encodes CDR1 SGDLS and CDR2 YYNGEE. The CDR3 is made up of 11 amino acids. The V end was cut by 7 bases, the J end by 5 bases, with 9 bases between. The CDR3 DNA is TGTGCCAGCGCCCAGGGGGAGACCCAGTACTTC. Its protein is CASAQGETQYF.